Listed below are T cell receptor beta chains from one sample, sequenced in a study of shared clonotypes between healthy human individuals. TCRdb's copy holds only in-frame clones and misses some; the assay was immunoSEQ multiplex PCR. Of a few million clones listed, approximately 94% were seen once; the top ten hold 0.13%. Material: naive CD4+ T cells sorted from blood. All receptors derive from a man aged 18 to 30 in good health. Both conserved end residues are trimmed from each CDR3.

TRBJ1-5,TRBV7-2,ASSFPRLGQPQH
TRBJ2-1,TRBV10-1,ASRGSYNEQF
TRBJ1-6,TRBV30,AWTTGRLRDSPLH
TRBJ2-5,TRBV29-1,SVLVETQY
TRBJ1-1,TRBV6-4,ASSEHVGTEAF
TRBJ1-2,TRBV4-1,ASSPMGKDSNYGYT
TRBJ1-2,TRBV27,ASSPPPGGGIYGYT
TRBJ2-2,TRBV10-3,AISPGTGNPGELF
TRBJ2-1,TRBV19,ASSIDPPGSGVRNEQF
TRBJ1-4,TRBV10-2,ASSESQGNEKLF
TRBJ2-1,TRBV4-3,ASSQSLLRGAFSYNEQF
TRBJ2-5,TRBV13,ASSSPSGGALKQETQY
TRBJ2-1,TRBV28,ASSATGTSTYNEQF
TRBJ2-2,TRBV10-1,ASSVRAGTRNTGELF
TRBJ1-6,TRBV29-1,SVVPGMASPLH
TRBJ2-1,TRBV5-4,ASSRVSGGPGNEQF
TRBJ1-1,TRBV6-1,ASSVYSTGGMNTEAF